One sample yielded the 22 T cell receptor beta chains listed below, sequenced in a study of beta chain features in type 1 diabetes. The isolated RNA, all of it, was reverse transcribed, so expressed TCRB transcripts were what got sequenced. TCRdb's table, derived via immunoSEQ multiplex PCR, lists solely in-frame clones and lacks some. This sample has about 220,000 clones, with roughly 11% found just once. The source material was central memory CD4+ T cells from blood. The receptors were sampled from a young man in good health.

The V gene is TRBV7-9, the J gene TRBJ2-1, with D perhaps matching TRBD1 or TRBD2 (5 bases each). V was shortened by 3 bases and J by 5 bases, with 14 bases between the two germline ends. This CDR3 is built from 15 residues. CDR1 and CDR2 from the germline V gene are SEHNR and FQNEAQ (reference sequence). CDR3 region: CASSLGPWRNNEQFF. The CDR3 DNA is TGTGCCAGCAGCTTGGGACCCTGGCGGAACAATGAGCAGTTCTTC. The full variable domain, completed using reference TRBV7-9 and TRBJ2-1, is DTGVSQNPRHKITKRGQNVTFRCDPISEHNRLYWYRQTLGQGPEFLTYFQNEAQLEKSRLLSDRFSAERPKGSFSTLEIQRTEQGDSAMYLCASSLGPWRNNEQFFGPGTRLTVL.

The chain combines TRBV29-1 with TRBJ2-1, with 12 bases matching TRBD2. The length of the CDR3 is 18 residues. The germline gives CDR1 SQVTM, CDR2 ANQGSEA. V dropped 0 bases and J dropped 4; count of bases not matched to a gene: 10. In DNA, the CDR3 is TGCAGCGTTGAAGAGTTCCCCCCGCTAGCGGGAGGGTACAATGAGCAGTTCTTC. This sequence encodes CSVEEFPPLAGGYNEQFF.

This clone was seen more than once but under ten times. The chain uses TRBV12-5 and TRBJ2-5; D perhaps matches TRBD1 (6 bases). CDR3 length: 17 amino acids. From germline, CDR1 is LGHNT and CDR2 FRNRAP. The V end lost 7 bases, the J end lost 4 bases, and 25 bases lay between the germline ends. CDR3 protein: CASVPVPSRDKSETQYF. DNA of the CDR3: TGTGCTAGTGTCCCCGTACCCTCCCGGGACAAATCAGAGACCCAGTACTTC.

This clone occurred a few times. Compared with germline, one end of the junction differs, possibly owing to a read error. The J gene is TRBJ2-1, the V gene TRBV7-7; TRBD2 aligns across 10 bases. This CDR3 is 15 amino acids long. Germline CDR1 and CDR2: SSHAT and FNYEAQ (reference sequence). The CDR3 nucleotides are TGTGCTAGCAGCCCACTAGCGGGATCGTACAATGAGCAGTTCTTC. It yields the protein CASSPLAGSYNEQFF.

The table lists this clone with a few counts. The gene calls are TRBV28 and TRBJ2-4, with D perhaps being TRBD1 or TRBD2 (5 bases each). Trimming removed 8 bases from V and 2 bases from J, with 19 bases in between. This CDR3 spans 16 amino acids. Germline V CDR1 and CDR2: MDHEN, SYDVKM. The CDR3 sequence: CASAAEGQGSKNIQYF. The CDR3 DNA is TGTGCCAGCGCCGCAGAGGGCCAGGGCTCCAAAAACATTCAGTACTTC.

This clone was found a few times. V is TRBV6-5 and J is TRBJ1-1; D is ambiguous. Germline V lookup: CDR1 MNHEY, CDR2 SVGAGI. Trimming cost V 6 bases and J 4 bases, with 12 bases left between them. This CDR3 is 13 amino acids long. The DNA for the CDR3 is TGTGCCAGCAGGCCTACATCGGGCACTGAAGCTTTCTTT. This gives the protein CASRPTSGTEAFF.

This clone was seen a handful of times. CDR3 in DNA: TGTGCCAGCAGCCCCGGAGCAGGGGTAGAGCAGTTCTTC. It codes for CASSPGAGVEQFF. This sequence joins TRBV5-4 and TRBJ2-1; tentative D call: TRBD1 (6 bases). The CDR3 is 13 residues long. Germline CDR1 reads SGHNT; CDR2 reads YYREEE (reference sequence). V gave up 4 bases and J gave up 10 bases, with 15 bases separating them.

J is TRBJ2-1 and V is TRBV29-1, with 7 nucleotides matching TRBD2. CDR3 size: 15 residues. Germline CDR1 and CDR2: SQVTM and ANQGSEA. Trimming removed 4 bases from V and 6 bases from J; junction bases left unmatched: 12. Written as DNA, the CDR3 is TGCAGCGTTGTAAGTCGCGGGAGAACGGGCAATGAGCAGTTCTTC. Translating it yields CSVVSRGRTGNEQFF.

Only a few counts were recorded for this clone. This chain links TRBV4-3 with TRBJ2-7; TRBD1 aligns across 7 bases. This CDR3 has 13 amino acids. Germline assignment: CDR1 LGHNA and CDR2 YSLEER. Trimming cost V 2 bases and J 6 bases; bases outside gene matches: 4. The CDR3, as DNA: TGCGCCAGCAGCCAAAGACAGGGCTCCGAGCAGTACTTC. Amino acids: CASSQRQGSEQYF.

The rearrangement uses TRBV19 and TRBJ2-5; a weak D match, TRBD2 (5 bases). The DNA end lines up better with TRBJ2-7; the J call may be wrong. Germline V gives CDR1 LNHDA, CDR2 SQIVND (reference sequence). The CDR3 loop spans 14 amino acids. The CDR3 bases are TGTGCCAGTGGCCCGGGGAGATTCAAGTACGAGCAGTACTTC. As protein: CASGPGRFKYEQYF.

This clone appeared a few times. The chain combines TRBV7-2 with TRBJ2-7, with D possibly matching TRBD1 (6 bases). V lost 5 bases to trimming and J lost 6 bases, with 20 bases between them. Per germline, CDR1 SGHTA and CDR2 FQGNSA. This CDR3 contains 15 residues. The CDR3 reads CASSPPRAGVGEQYF. The CDR3 DNA follows: TGTGCCAGCAGCCCCCCCCGGGCAGGGGTGGGCGAGCAGTACTTC.

V usage is TRBV14 and J usage is TRBJ2-1, with 8 bases fitting TRBD1. Germline V CDR1 and CDR2: SGHDN, FVKESK. Trimming took 1 base from V and 3 from J; bases not matched to a gene: 5. There are 16 residues in the CDR3. CDR3 residues: CASSQGRQGFYNEQFF. The CDR3 bases are TGTGCCAGCAGCCAAGGGCGACAGGGGTTCTACAATGAGCAGTTCTTC.

The genes are TRBV28 and TRBJ2-3; TRBD2 agrees at 8 bases. CDR1 is MDHEN and CDR2 is SYDVKM in the germline V gene. This CDR3 comprises 14 residues. The junction had 8 bases not matched to a gene; V was cut back by 10 bases and J by 2 bases. The CDR3 loop is CAITTSDYTDTQYF. CDR3 bases: TGTGCCATTACGACTAGCGATTACACAGATACGCAGTATTTT.

The chain employs TRBV5-1 and TRBJ2-3, with a tentative D call TRBD1 (6 bases). CDR1 is SGHRS, CDR2 YFSETQ, per germline. The CDR3 covers 16 residues. V was pared by 0 bases and J by 6 bases, with 17 bases between. The DNA of the CDR3 is TGCGCCAGCAGCTTGGGTCAGGGGCCGGCTTCGGATACGCAGTATTTT. It encodes CASSLGQGPASDTQYF.

This clone was counted a few times. This chain's CDR3 is CASTPWRELGELFF. The CDR3 coding sequence is TGTGCCAGCACCCCTTGGCGGGAGCTCGGGGAGCTGTTTTTT. The genes are TRBV7-2 and TRBJ2-2; 7 bases agree with TRBD2. Losses at the gene ends were 7 bases for V and 7 bases for J; bases not matched to a gene: 9. The CDR3 is made up of 14 amino acids. Germline V CDR1 and CDR2: SGHTA, FQGNSA.

The J gene is TRBJ2-1, the V gene TRBV6-1, with TRBD1 matching over 8 bases. Germline CDR1 and CDR2: MNHNS and SASEGT. The CDR3 has 15 residues. V shed 3 bases, J shed 7 bases, and the junction held 8 bases outside the gene matches. The chain's CDR3 is CASSEGTGVLNEQFF. DNA of the CDR3: TGTGCCAGCAGTGAGGGGACAGGCGTTTTAAATGAGCAGTTCTTC.

A few counts support this clone. The chain joins TRBV7-3 to TRBJ2-5, with D perhaps TRBD2 (5 bases). The CDR3 sequence is 13 residues long. Germline CDR1 and CDR2: SGHTA and FQGTGA. Trimming removed 0 bases from V and 5 bases from J, with 7 bases in between. The CDR3 sequence: CASSLTREETQYF. Written as DNA, the CDR3 is TGTGCCAGCAGCTTAACGAGGGAGGAGACCCAGTACTTC.

Comment on this clone: Other nucleotide sequences from this sample produce the same CDR3. CDR3 residues: CASSPTSYEQYF. Here the CDR3 DNA reads TGTGCCAGCAGCCCGACTAGTTACGAGCAGTACTTC. The chain recombines TRBV7-8 with TRBJ2-7, with D possibly TRBD2 on 6 matching bases. The V end was cut by 5 bases, the J end by 4 bases, with 9 bases between. CDR1 SGHVS and CDR2 FQNEAQ come from the germline V gene. The CDR3 is 12 amino acids. Filled out from reference TRBV7-8 and TRBJ2-7, the complete variable domain reads GAGVSQSPRYKVAKRGQDVALRCDPISGHVSLFWYQQALGQGPEFLTYFQNEAQLDKSGLPSDRFFAERPEGSVSTLKIQRTQQEDSAVYLCASSPTSYEQYFGPGTRLTVT.

This clone was detected only a few times. The chain combines TRBV2 with TRBJ2-2; D remains unclear. Trimming took off 6 bases at V and 2 bases at J, with 7 bases between the two ends. There are 13 residues in the CDR3. Germline lookup yields CDR1 SNHLY and CDR2 FYNNEI. Written as DNA, the CDR3 is TGTGCCAGCAGGGACGGCAACACCGGGGAGCTGTTTTTT. It encodes CASRDGNTGELFF.

The genes are TRBV30 and TRBJ2-1, with D perhaps TRBD1 (5 bases). V lost 4 bases and J lost 8, with 15 bases in between. Germline CDR1 reads GTSNPN; CDR2 reads SVGIG (reference sequence). The CDR3 is 13 amino acids. This CDR3 reads CAWNLQGPDEQFF. In nucleotides, the CDR3 is TGTGCCTGGAATCTGCAGGGTCCGGATGAGCAGTTCTTC.

This clone was detected ten times or more. The chain uses TRBV19 and TRBJ2-5; TRBD2 agrees at 9 bases. Germline-derived CDR1 and CDR2 are LNHDA and SQIVND (reference sequence). Trimming cost V 5 bases and J 4 bases; bases outside gene matches: 5. The CDR3 totals 14 residues. CDR3 sequence: CASSVSGRSETQYF. The CDR3 DNA is TGTGCCAGTAGTGTCAGCGGGAGGTCAGAGACCCAGTACTTC.

The CDR3 sequence: CASSQQGRTEAFF. The CDR3 coding sequence is TGTGCCAGCAGTCAACAGGGTAGGACTGAAGCTTTCTTT. The genes are TRBV27 and TRBJ1-1, with D maybe TRBD1 (6 bases). The germline V gene encodes CDR1 MNHEY and CDR2 SMNVEV (reference sequence). This CDR3 region has 13 residues. The V and J ends lost 5 bases and 5 bases respectively, with 12 bases between them.